This T cell receptor (beta chain) came from a study of somatic mutations in cytotoxic T cells in rheumatoid arthritis. As for this clone: What it recognizes is unknown.

The table came from immunoSEQ multiplex PCR; TCRdb's copy has only in-frame clones and leaves some out. The sample includes tens of thousands of clones, around 83% of them seen just once. The CDR3 is made up of 12 amino acids. Germline assignment: CDR1 SNHLY and CDR2 FYNNEI. Trimming took 10 bases from V and 7 from J; bases not matched to a gene: 6. Study-level points and caveats: Significant differences in CD8+ T-cell clonality were not found between rheumatoid arthritis patients and healthy controls (age-matched). The CD8+ clonality of rheumatoid arthritis patients increased with age, whereas that of healthy controls did not. The antigen targets of the expanded CD8+ clones lacked identification.

The specimen was CD8+ T cells sorted from blood. The TCR sequence derives from an adult with rheumatoid arthritis. The chain has TRBV2 and TRBJ2-2; TRBD1 matches 7 bases. The CDR3 DNA sequence: TGTGCCACCAACAGGGGTGGCGGGGAGCTGTTTTTT. This sequence encodes CATNRGGGELFF.